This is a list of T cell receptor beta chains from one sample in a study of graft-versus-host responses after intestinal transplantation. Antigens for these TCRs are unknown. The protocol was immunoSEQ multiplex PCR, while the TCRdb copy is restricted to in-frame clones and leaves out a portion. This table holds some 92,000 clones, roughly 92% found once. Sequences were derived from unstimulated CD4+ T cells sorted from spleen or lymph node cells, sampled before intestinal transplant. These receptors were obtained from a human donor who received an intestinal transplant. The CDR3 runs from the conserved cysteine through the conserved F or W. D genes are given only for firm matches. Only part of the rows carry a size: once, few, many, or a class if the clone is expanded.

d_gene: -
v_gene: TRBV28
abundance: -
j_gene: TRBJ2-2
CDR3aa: CASKPSEPGELFF
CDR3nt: TGTGCCAGCAAACCTAGCGAACCCGGGGAGCTGTTTTTT

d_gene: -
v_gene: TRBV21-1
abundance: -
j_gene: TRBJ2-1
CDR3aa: CASAWGGQDEQFF
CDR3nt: TGTGCCAGCGCTTGGGGAGGGCAGGATGAGCAGTTCTTC

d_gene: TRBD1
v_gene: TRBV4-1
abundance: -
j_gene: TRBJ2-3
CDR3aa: CASSQDHGTGGWATDTQYF
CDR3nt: TGCGCCAGCAGCCAAGATCACGGGACAGGGGGGTGGGCCACAGATACGCAGTATTTT

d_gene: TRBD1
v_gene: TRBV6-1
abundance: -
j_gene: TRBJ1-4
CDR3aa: CASRPGQGVVKLFF
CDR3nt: TGTGCCAGCAGGCCGGGACAGGGGGTAGTAAAACTGTTTTTT

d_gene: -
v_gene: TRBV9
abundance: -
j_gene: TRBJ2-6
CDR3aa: CASSAYWGSSSGANVLTF
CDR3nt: TGTGCCAGCAGCGCCTATTGGGGATCGAGCTCTGGGGCCAACGTCCTGACTTTC

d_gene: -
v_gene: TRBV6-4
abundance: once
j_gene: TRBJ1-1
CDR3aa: CASSEWAGVTEAFF
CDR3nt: TGTGCTAGCAGTGAATGGGCAGGGGTAACTGAAGCTTTCTTT

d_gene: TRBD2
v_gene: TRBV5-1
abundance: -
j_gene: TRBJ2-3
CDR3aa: CASSLVEAGTDTQYF
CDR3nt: TGCGCCAGCAGCTTGGTGGAAGCGGGAACAGATACGCAGTATTTT

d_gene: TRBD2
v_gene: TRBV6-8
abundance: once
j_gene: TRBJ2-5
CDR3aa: CASSYESSGGRGETQYF
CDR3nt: TGTGCCAGCAGTTACGAGTCTAGCGGGGGGAGGGGAGAGACCCAGTACTTC

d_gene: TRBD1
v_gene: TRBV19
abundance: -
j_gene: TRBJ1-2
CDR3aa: CASGVQGAQGYTF
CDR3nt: TGTGCCAGTGGGGTGCAGGGGGCACAAGGCTACACCTTC

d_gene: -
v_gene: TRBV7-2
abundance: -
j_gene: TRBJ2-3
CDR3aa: CASSFKWTEYTQYF
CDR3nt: TGTGCCAGCAGCTTCAAATGGACTGAATATACGCAGTATTTT

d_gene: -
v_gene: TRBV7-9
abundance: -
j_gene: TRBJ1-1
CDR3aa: CASSLRGNAEAFF
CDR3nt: TGTGCCAGCAGCTTAAGGGGGAATGCTGAAGCTTTCTTT

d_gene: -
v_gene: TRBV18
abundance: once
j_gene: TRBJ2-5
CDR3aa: CASSPNQGGETQYF
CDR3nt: TGTGCCAGCTCACCGAATCAGGGTGGGGAGACCCAGTACTTC

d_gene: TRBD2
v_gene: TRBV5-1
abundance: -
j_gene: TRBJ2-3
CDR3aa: CASSVGLAGTTDTQYF
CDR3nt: TGCGCCAGCAGCGTCGGACTAGCGGGAACCACAGATACGCAGTATTTT

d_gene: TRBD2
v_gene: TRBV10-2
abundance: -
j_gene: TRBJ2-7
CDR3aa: CASSGTSGIGEQYF
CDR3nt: TGCGCCAGCAGTGGGACTAGCGGGATAGGGGAGCAGTACTTC

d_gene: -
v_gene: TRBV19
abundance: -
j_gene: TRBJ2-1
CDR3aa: CASSTGTQRRNEQFF
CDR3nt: TGTGCCAGTAGTACCGGGACCCAGAGGAGGAATGAGCAGTTCTTC

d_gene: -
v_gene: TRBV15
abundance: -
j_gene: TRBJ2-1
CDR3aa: CATSSQRSYNEQFF
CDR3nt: TGTGCCACCAGCAGCCAGCGGTCCTACAATGAGCAGTTCTTC

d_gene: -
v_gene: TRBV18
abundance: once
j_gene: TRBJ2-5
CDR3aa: CASSPPGALRETQYF
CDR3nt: TGTGCCAGCTCACCGCCGGGGGCGTTGCGAGAGACCCAGTACTTC

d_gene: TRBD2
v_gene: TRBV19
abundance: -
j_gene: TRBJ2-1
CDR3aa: CASSISGLAVNEQFF
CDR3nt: TGTGCCAGTAGTATTTCGGGACTAGCGGTCAATGAGCAGTTCTTC

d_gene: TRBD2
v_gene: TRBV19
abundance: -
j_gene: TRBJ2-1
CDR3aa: CASSQNGAGGSYNEQFF
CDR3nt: TGTGCCAGTAGTCAGAACGGAGCGGGAGGGTCCTACAATGAGCAGTTCTTC

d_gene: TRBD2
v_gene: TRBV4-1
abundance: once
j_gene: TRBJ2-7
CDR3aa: CASSFLAGALIYEQYF
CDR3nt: TGCGCCAGCAGCTTCTTAGCGGGAGCCCTGATCTACGAGCAGTACTTC

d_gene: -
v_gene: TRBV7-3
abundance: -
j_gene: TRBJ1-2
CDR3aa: CASSLNRVYGYTF
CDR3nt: TGTGCCAGCAGCTTAAACAGGGTCTATGGCTACACCTTC

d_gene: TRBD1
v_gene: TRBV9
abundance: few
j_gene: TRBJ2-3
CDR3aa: CASSVLNRGDTQYF
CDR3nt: TGTGCCAGCAGCGTACTCAACAGGGGAGATACGCAGTATTTT

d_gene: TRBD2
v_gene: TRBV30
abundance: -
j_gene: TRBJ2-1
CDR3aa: CAWRGLAGYNEQFF
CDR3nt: TGTGCCTGGAGGGGACTAGCGGGATACAATGAGCAGTTCTTC

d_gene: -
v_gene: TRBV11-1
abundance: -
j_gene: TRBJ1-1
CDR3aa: CASRFTGEAFF
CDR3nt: TGTGCCAGCAGGTTTACAGGGGAAGCTTTCTTT

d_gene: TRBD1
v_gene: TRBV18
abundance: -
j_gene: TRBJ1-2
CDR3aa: CASSPTTGTGPNYGYTF
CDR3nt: TGTGCCAGCTCACCAACAACCGGGACAGGTCCTAACTATGGCTACACCTTC

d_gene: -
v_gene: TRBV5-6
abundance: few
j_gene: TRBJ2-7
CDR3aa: CASSLFDRQLYEQYF
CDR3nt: TGTGCCAGCAGCTTATTCGACAGACAACTCTACGAGCAGTACTTC

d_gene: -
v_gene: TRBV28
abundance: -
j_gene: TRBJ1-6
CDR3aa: CASSLYPGNNSPLHF
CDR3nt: TGTGCCAGCAGTTTATATCCAGGGAATAATTCACCCCTCCACTTT

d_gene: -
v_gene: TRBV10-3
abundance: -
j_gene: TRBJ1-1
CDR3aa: CAAGTEAFF
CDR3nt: TGTGCCGCCGGGACTGAAGCTTTCTTT